Each of the 31 T cell receptor beta chains below was sequenced from the same sample in a study of OX40 agonist ivuxolimab in advanced cancers. Method: immunoSEQ multiplex PCR; TCRdb's copy keeps in-frame clones and lacks some. Altogether about 100,000 clones are present, approximately 89% being singletons, with the ten largest covering 0.66%. The material was CD4+ or CD8+ T cells sorted from blood, obtained in a trial of the OX40 agonist ivuxolimab. The source is an adult with an advanced solid tumor such as melanoma, head and neck, liver or kidney cancer.

The chain is built from TRBV5-5 and TRBJ1-2, with D unresolved. The CDR3 has 15 residues. Germline CDR1 and CDR2: SGHKS and YYEKEE (reference sequence). Trimming removed 5 bases from V and 5 bases from J, with 19 bases in between. The CDR3 coding sequence is TGTGCCAGCAGGTCTGCGTGGGCCGGAACTTATGGCTACACCTTC. It translates to CASRSAWAGTYGYTF.

This clone was picked up a small number of times. The CDR3: CASTFGGQPQHF. In DNA form, the CDR3 reads TGTGCCAGCACCTTCGGGGGTCAGCCCCAGCATTTT. The rearrangement uses TRBV6-1 and TRBJ1-5; D is possibly TRBD1 (5 bases). Trimming stripped 7 bases from V and 6 bases from J, with 10 bases between. This CDR3 spans 12 amino acids. In germline, CDR1 is MNHNS, CDR2 SASEGT.

The rearrangement joins TRBV5-4 to TRBJ2-7; a possible D gene is TRBD2 (5 bases). V was cut by 2 bases and J by 9 bases, with 12 bases left in between. CDR1 is SGHNT and CDR2 is YYREEE in the germline V gene (reference sequence). This CDR3 is built from 12 residues. The CDR3 protein is CASSFPEGWQYF. CDR3 coding DNA: TGTGCCAGCAGCTTTCCTGAGGGCTGGCAGTACTTC.

This clone was observed a single time. This sample includes further DNA sequences coding for the same CDR3. The chain joins TRBV5-1 to TRBJ2-5; 9 bases line up with TRBD1. Germline V lookup: CDR1 SGHRS, CDR2 YFSETQ. CDR3 size: 15 residues. V dropped 0 bases and J dropped 2; count of bases not matched to a gene: 2. CDR3 bases: TGCGCCAGCAGCTTGGATGGGACAGGGCAAGAGACCCAGTACTTC. Amino acid sequence: CASSLDGTGQETQYF.

The chain recombines TRBV9 with TRBJ1-3; possible D gene TRBD1, 5 bases. V gave up 7 bases and J gave up 1 base, with 21 bases separating them. Germline CDR1 and CDR2: SGDLS and YYNGEE. The length of the CDR3 is 17 residues. The CDR3 sequence is CASSALQGLGSGNTIYF. CDR3 nucleotide sequence: TGTGCCAGCTCCGCGCTTCAGGGATTGGGTTCTGGAAACACCATATATTTT. The whole variable domain, filled in from reference TRBV9 and TRBJ1-3, reads DSGVTQTPKHLITATGQRVTLRCSPRSGDLSVYWYQQSLDQGLQFLIQYYNGEERAKGNILERFSAQQFPDLHSELNLSSLELGDSALYFCASSALQGLGSGNTIYFGEGSWLTVV.

The chain combines TRBV9 with TRBJ1-2; the match to TRBD1 covers 10 bases. Germline V lookup: CDR1 SGDLS, CDR2 YYNGEE. After removal of 2 bases from V and 7 bases from J, the junction contained 11 bases not matched to a gene. The CDR3 spans 16 residues. This CDR3 reads CASSVDSRDRGFGYTF. The CDR3 DNA follows: TGTGCCAGCAGCGTCGACTCCCGGGACAGGGGTTTTGGCTACACCTTC.

J is TRBJ1-2 and V is TRBV5-1; D unresolved. V was clipped by 3 bases and J by 7 bases, with 16 bases between them. This CDR3 has 14 amino acids. In germline, CDR1 is SGHRS, CDR2 YFSETQ. The CDR3 here is CASSSGEGKGGYTF. DNA of the CDR3: TGCGCCAGCAGCTCGGGAGAGGGAAAGGGTGGCTACACCTTC.

The gene calls are TRBV30 and TRBJ2-1, with 12 nucleotides matching TRBD2. CDR1 GTSNPN and CDR2 SVGIG come from the germline V gene (reference sequence). With V trimmed by 3 bases and J by 14 bases, 5 bases remained unmatched. The CDR3 is 12 residues long. This chain's CDR3 is CAWRGLAGEEFF. DNA for the CDR3: TGTGCCTGGAGGGGACTAGCGGGCGAGGAGTTCTTC.

This chain uses TRBV9 with TRBJ2-5, with TRBD2 matching 7 bases. Unmatched junction bases numbered 1, after V lost 0 bases and J lost 2 bases. The CDR3 has 14 amino acids. Looked up from germline, CDR1 is SGDLS and CDR2 is YYNGEE. The CDR3 DNA reads as TGTGCCAGCAGCGTAGCTAGCGGACAAGAGACCCAGTACTTC. Protein sequence: CASSVASGQETQYF.

The gene calls are TRBV23-1 and TRBJ2-7; 9 bases line up with TRBD1. TRBV23-1 carries the ORF label, with uncertain function. Germline trimming cut 4 bases from V and 3 bases from J; bases unmatched to any gene: 4. CDR3 size: 14 residues. CDR3 nucleotide sequence: TGCGCCAGCAGTCTAGACAGGGGGTTCTACGAGCAGTACTTC. It yields the protein CASSLDRGFYEQYF.

This clone turned up a few times. The CDR3 protein is CSVGTGISSYEQYF. CDR3 bases: TGCAGCGTCGGGACAGGGATAAGCTCCTACGAGCAGTACTTC. This rearrangement joins TRBV29-1 to TRBJ2-7; TRBD1 matches 9 bases. This CDR3 contains 14 residues. Trimming cost V 6 bases and J 0 bases; bases outside gene matches: 6. Germline assignment: CDR1 SQVTM and CDR2 ANQGSEA.

J is TRBJ2-5 and V is TRBV18, with a possible D match to TRBD2 (5 bases). This CDR3 comprises 16 residues. The germline V gene has CDR1 KGHSH and CDR2 LQKENI. With 1 base removed from V and 2 bases from J, the gap between germline ends came to 14 bases. Here the CDR3 reads CASSPLARRSQETQYF. Here the CDR3 DNA reads TGTGCCAGCTCACCACTAGCGCGGCGCTCACAAGAGACCCAGTACTTC.

The CDR3 spells CASSVAGRSYEQYF. The CDR3 bases are TGTGCCAGCAGCGTAGCTGGACGGTCCTACGAGCAGTACTTC. The chain recombines TRBV9 with TRBJ2-7, with D unclear. This CDR3 has 14 amino acids. Trimming cost V 0 bases and J 1 base, with 8 bases left between them. Germline CDR1 SGDLS, CDR2 YYNGEE. Combining the CDR3 with reference TRBV9 and TRBJ2-7 gives the whole variable domain DSGVTQTPKHLITATGQRVTLRCSPRSGDLSVYWYQQSLDQGLQFLIQYYNGEERAKGNILERFSAQQFPDLHSELNLSSLELGDSALYFCASSVAGRSYEQYFGPGTRLTVT.

The V call is TRBV6-1, the J call TRBJ1-2; 9 bases match TRBD1. Germline V CDR1 and CDR2: MNHNS, SASEGT. This CDR3 comprises 16 residues. The trim removed 0 bases at V and 8 bases at J, leaving 10 bases unmatched. CDR3 protein: CASSEAGTGSWGGYTF. The CDR3 DNA follows: TGTGCCAGCAGTGAAGCAGGGACAGGGAGCTGGGGAGGCTACACCTTC.

There are a few counts of this clone. The same CDR3 also results from other DNA sequences found in this sample. The chain employs TRBV7-9 and TRBJ1-1; TRBD1 is a possible D gene (6 bases). CDR1 is SEHNR, CDR2 FQNEAQ, per germline (reference sequence). This CDR3 is built from 14 residues. The V and J ends lost 0 bases and 1 base respectively, with 6 bases between them. The CDR3 protein is CASSLAGQNTEAFF. CDR3 DNA: TGTGCCAGCAGCTTAGCGGGACAGAACACTGAAGCTTTCTTT.

J is TRBJ1-5 and V is TRBV6-5, with D possibly being TRBD1 (5 bases). The CDR3 is 14 residues long. Germline-derived CDR1 and CDR2 are MNHEY and SVGAGI. Trimming shortened V by 6 bases and J by 8 bases, and 17 bases separated the two germline ends. The CDR3 protein is CASRSAGGSEPQHF. The CDR3 coding sequence is TGTGCCAGCAGATCGGCCGGGGGTTCCGAGCCCCAGCATTTT.

J is TRBJ2-1 and V is TRBV6-6; D is uncertain. Between the trimmed V and J ends, which lost 2 bases and 6 bases, there was a span of 5 bases. This CDR3 is built from 12 residues. Germline CDR1 reads MNHNY; CDR2 reads SVGAGI (reference sequence). The CDR3 nucleotides read TGTGCCAGCAGTTACCTCGGCAATGAGCAGTTCTTC. Translation: CASSYLGNEQFF.

For this clone: At the DNA level, this CDR3 is encoded by other sequences in the same sample as well. The rearrangement uses TRBV5-1 and TRBJ2-1; D remains ambiguous. V lost 2 bases to trimming and J lost 1 base, with 7 bases between them. The CDR3 contains 14 residues. Germline V gene sequence: CDR1 SGHRS, CDR2 YFSETQ. The CDR3 sequence is CASSLGSSYNEQFF. The DNA for the CDR3 is TGCGCCAGCAGCTTAGGTAGTTCCTACAATGAGCAGTTCTTC.

The DNA for the CDR3 is TGTGCCAGCAGCCCAGATCAGGGGCAGCCCCAGCATTTT. Translation: CASSPDQGQPQHF. The chain recombines TRBV4-2 with TRBJ1-5, with D possibly being TRBD1 (6 bases). With 4 bases removed from V and 7 bases from J, the gap between germline ends came to 11 bases. The CDR3 spans 13 residues. The germline gives CDR1 LGHNA, CDR2 YNFKEQ.

This rearrangement joins TRBV20-1 to TRBJ2-3; D gene unclear. Germline values: CDR1 DFQATT, CDR2 SNEGSKA (reference sequence). The CDR3 runs to 11 residues. V was shortened by 7 bases and J by 4 bases, with 9 bases between the two germline ends. DNA of the CDR3: TGCAGTGGCTGGAACCCAGATACGCAGTATTTT. Its translation is CSGWNPDTQYF.

V and J are TRBV5-1 and TRBJ2-5; possibly TRBD1 or TRBD2 for D (5 bases each). This CDR3 spans 12 amino acids. V was clipped by 2 bases and J by 5 bases, with 7 bases between them. Germline CDR1 SGHRS, CDR2 YFSETQ. CDR3 residues: CASSFGGETQYF. CDR3 DNA sequence: TGCGCCAGCAGCTTTGGGGGTGAGACCCAGTACTTC. The full variable domain, completed using reference TRBV5-1 and TRBJ2-5, is KAGVTQTPRYLIKTRGQQVTLSCSPISGHRSVSWYQQTPGQGLQFLFEYFSETQRNKGNFPGRFSGRQFSNSRSEMNVSTLELGDSALYLCASSFGGETQYFGPGTRLLVL.

The chain links TRBV6-1 to TRBJ1-1; D is undetermined. The CDR3 length is 13 residues. CDR1 and CDR2 from the germline V gene are MNHNS and SASEGT. V was clipped by 2 bases and J by 3 bases, with 7 bases between them. The CDR3 DNA follows: TGTGCCAGCAGTGAAAGAGGGTACACTGAAGCTTTCTTT. Translation: CASSERGYTEAFF.

In this sample, this clone turned up once. At one end the junction does not follow the germline gene, possibly because of a read error. The rearrangement joins TRBV18 to TRBJ1-1, with 8 bases aligning to TRBD1. Germline values: CDR1 KGHSH, CDR2 LQKENI. The CDR3 contains 16 residues. The CDR3 coding sequence is TGTGCCAGCTCACAATTACCGGGACAGGAGAACACTGAAACTTTCTTT. This encodes CASSQLPGQENTETFF.

This chain links TRBV7-2 with TRBJ2-7, with 9 bases aligning to TRBD1. CDR1 and CDR2 from the germline V gene are SGHTA and FQGNSA. The junction had 9 bases not matched to a gene; V was cut back by 5 bases and J by 4 bases. The CDR3 sequence is 15 residues long. The CDR3 DNA follows: TGTGCCAGCAGCCGCTCCGGGACAGGGAGTTACGAGCAGTACTTC. Its protein is CASSRSGTGSYEQYF.

The J gene is TRBJ1-2, the V gene TRBV7-9; no definite D call. The ends were cut back, 4 bases at V and 6 bases at J, with 18 bases in the middle. This CDR3 has 15 amino acids. Germline CDR1 is SEHNR and CDR2 is FQNEAQ (reference sequence). CDR3 in DNA: TGTGCCAGCAGCTCCTATATGGGTTCGGAGGATGGCTACACCTTC. Translation gives CASSSYMGSEDGYTF. The full variable domain, in which reference TRBV7-9 and TRBJ1-2 provide the parts outside the CDR3, is DTGVSQNPRHKITKRGQNVTFRCDPISEHNRLYWYRQTLGQGPEFLTYFQNEAQLEKSRLLSDRFSAERPKGSFSTLEIQRTEQGDSAMYLCASSSYMGSEDGYTFGSGTRLTVV.

The chain combines TRBV5-1 with TRBJ1-6; D unclear. Germline CDR1 is SGHRS and CDR2 is YFSETQ. The CDR3 has 14 amino acids. The CDR3 nucleotides read TGCGCACCCTTCGAAGAGGGTGGTAATTCACCCCTCCACTTT. It yields the protein CAPFEEGGNSPLHF.

J is TRBJ2-3 and V is TRBV5-4; TRBD2 matches at 8 bases. The germline gives CDR1 SGHNT, CDR2 YYREEE (reference sequence). The CDR3 has 16 amino acids. Trimming removed 4 bases from V and 5 bases from J; junction bases left unmatched: 12. DNA for the CDR3: TGTGCCAGCAGCCATTCCCCGGGGGGGCAGGGAGATACGCAGTATTTT. It encodes CASSHSPGGQGDTQYF.

This clone appeared a single time. One junction end disagrees with the germline gene, perhaps due to a read error. The chain carries TRBV30 and TRBJ1-1; no definite D call. In germline, CDR1 is GTSNPN, CDR2 SVGIG (reference sequence). This CDR3 spans 13 amino acids. CDR3 sequence reads: CVWEGRKNTEAFF. The CDR3 nucleotides read TGTGTCTGGGAAGGGCGCAAGAACACTGAAGCTTTCTTT.

This chain links TRBV29-1 with TRBJ2-1; 9 bases align to TRBD2. This CDR3 is 15 amino acids long. Germline-derived CDR1 and CDR2 are SQVTM and ANQGSEA. Losses at the gene ends were 0 bases for V and 7 bases for J; bases not matched to a gene: 7. The CDR3 coding sequence is TGCAGCGTTGAAGAGGCGGGGGGGCCGAGGAATGAGCAGTTCTTC. Protein product: CSVEEAGGPRNEQFF.

This clone was recorded once. V is TRBV13 and J is TRBJ1-1, with TRBD1 as a possible D gene (6 bases). V lost 3 bases and J lost 1, with 9 bases in between. Germline V gene sequence: CDR1 PRHDT, CDR2 FYEKMQ (reference sequence). The CDR3 consists of 14 residues. The CDR3 DNA reads as TGTGCCAGCAGCTTTGGACAGACGAACACTGAAGCTTTCTTT. Its translation is CASSFGQTNTEAFF. The whole variable domain, remainder taken from reference TRBV13 and TRBJ1-1, is AAGVIQSPRHLIKEKRETATLKCYPIPRHDTVYWYQQGPGQDPQFLISFYEKMQSDKGSIPDRFSAQQFSDYHSELNMSSLELGDSALYFCASSFGQTNTEAFFGQGTRLTVV.

V and J are TRBV23-1 and TRBJ1-5; D gene ambiguous. TRBV23-1 is classed as an ORF, of uncertain function. CDR3 length: 16 residues. Trimming cost V 4 bases and J 1 base, with 14 bases left between them. In DNA, the CDR3 is TGCGCCAGCAGTCTCAATGAGAGGGCCAGCAATCAGCCCCAGCATTTT. Its protein product is CASSLNERASNQPQHF.